These 14 T cell receptor beta chains originate from one sample sequenced in a study of a mutant IDH1 vaccine in newly diagnosed glioma. Documented time point: week 47, end of study. Each dose of the vaccine consisted of 300 ug of mutant IDH1 20-mer peptide, with topical imiquimod. Some clones are missing from TCRdb's copy, which holds only in-frame ones; the method was immunoSEQ multiplex PCR. The sample shows about 56,000 clones, 60% to 80% of them seen only once. Their antigens remain unidentified. The sequences come from PBMCs, collected from a glioma patient whose treatment included an IDH1 peptide vaccine. These receptors all come from a man aged 45 to 65 with glioma.

This clone turned up a few times. V is TRBV4-1 and J is TRBJ1-3, with no clear D. Per the germline V gene, CDR1 is MGHRA and CDR2 is YSYEKL. V gave up 1 base and J gave up 0 bases, with 10 bases separating them. This CDR3 has 16 amino acids. CDR3 DNA: TGCGCCAGCAGCCAAGCTACCACGGGCTCTGGAAACACCATATATTTT. Translating gives CASSQATTGSGNTIYF.

The chain has TRBV6-6 and TRBJ2-1, with 7 nucleotides matching TRBD2. Germline loops: CDR1 MNHNY, CDR2 SVGAGI (reference sequence). The junction had 7 bases not matched to a gene; V was cut back by 5 bases and J by 6 bases. CDR3 length: 14 amino acids. CDR3: CASSRTSLSNEQFF. The CDR3 DNA is TGTGCCAGCAGTCGGACTAGTCTCTCCAATGAGCAGTTCTTC.

The chain employs TRBV19 and TRBJ2-7; tentatively, D is TRBD1 (6 bases). The CDR3 runs to 15 residues. Between the trimmed V and J ends, which lost 4 bases and 3 bases, there was a span of 16 bases. Germline V gene sequence: CDR1 LNHDA, CDR2 SQIVND (reference sequence). CDR3 in amino acids: CASSTQGSFVYEQYF. The CDR3 DNA follows: TGTGCCAGTAGTACGCAGGGGTCTTTTGTCTACGAGCAGTACTTC.

The gene calls are TRBV29-1 and TRBJ1-1; no clear D. The germline V gene encodes CDR1 SQVTM and CDR2 ANQGSEA. This CDR3 has 13 residues. The V gene lost 7 bases and the J gene lost 0 bases, with 12 bases spanning the gap. In DNA, the CDR3 is TGCAGCGGCCAACTGGGGATGAACACTGAAGCTTTCTTT. As protein: CSGQLGMNTEAFF.

This sequence joins TRBV15 and TRBJ1-1, with D possibly TRBD1 on 5 matching bases. V shed 11 bases and J shed 2 bases, with 12 bases lying between them. Germline V gene data show CDR1 as LNHNV and CDR2 as YYDKDF (reference sequence). CDR3 size: 12 residues. CDR3 loop: CAAGDINTEAFF. The CDR3, as DNA: TGTGCCGCGGGGGATATAAACACTGAAGCTTTCTTT.

The chain couples TRBV5-1 to TRBJ2-5; tentatively, D is TRBD1 (6 bases). Per germline, CDR1 SGHRS and CDR2 YFSETQ. The CDR3 contains 14 residues. The ends were cut back, 0 bases at V and 6 bases at J, with 12 bases in the middle. The CDR3: CASSLDAGVKTQYF. The CDR3 nucleotides are TGCGCCAGCAGCTTGGATGCAGGGGTAAAGACCCAGTACTTC.

The gene calls are TRBV6-5 and TRBJ1-2; possibly TRBD1 for D (6 bases). Trimming removed 3 bases at V and 4 bases at J, with 12 bases between. The CDR3 extends over 14 amino acids. The germline gives CDR1 MNHEY, CDR2 SVGAGI. In DNA, the CDR3 is TGTGCCAGCAGTTATGGTCAGGGGACCTATGGCTACACCTTC. Amino acids: CASSYGQGTYGYTF.

The table lists this clone with a few counts. V usage is TRBV5-4 and J usage is TRBJ1-1; a weak D match, TRBD1 (5 bases). Germline CDR1 is SGHNT and CDR2 is YYREEE (reference sequence). CDR3 length equals 14 residues. V dropped 6 bases and J dropped 0 bases, with 12 bases sitting between them. The CDR3 DNA sequence: TGTGCCAGCACTGCGGACACTCTGAACACTGAAGCTTTCTTT. It translates to CASTADTLNTEAFF. Based on the CDR3 plus reference TRBV5-4 and TRBJ1-1, the full variable domain is ETGVTQSPTHLIKTRGQQVTLRCSSQSGHNTVSWYQQALGQGPQFIFQYYREEENGRGNFPPRFSGLQFPNYSSELNVNALELDDSALYLCASTADTLNTEAFFGQGTRLTVV.

This clone is hyperexpanded in the sample. The chain joins TRBV7-8 to TRBJ1-2; maybe TRBD1 (5 bases). V lost 2 bases, J lost 3 bases, and 10 bases lay in between. CDR1 SGHVS and CDR2 FQNEAQ come from the germline V gene. This CDR3 is built from 14 residues. CDR3 sequence reads: CASSLLGEDYGYTF. CDR3 DNA: TGTGCCAGCAGCTTATTGGGGGAAGACTATGGCTACACCTTC.

This chain connects TRBV4-2 to TRBJ1-1; the D is unclear. V lost 1 base and J lost 7, with 13 bases in between. The V gene's germline CDR1 is LGHNA and CDR2 YNFKEQ. This CDR3 comprises 14 residues. In nucleotides, the CDR3 is TGTGCCAGCAGCCAAGTAAACGAAGACTATGAAGCTTTCTTT. This translates into CASSQVNEDYEAFF.

This clone has more than one count but fewer than ten. The chain couples TRBV7-2 to TRBJ1-2; 7 bases line up with TRBD1. Germline V gene lookup returns CDR1 SGHTA and CDR2 FQGNSA. CDR3 length: 14 residues. With V trimmed by 5 bases and J by 2 bases, 5 bases remained unmatched. Here the CDR3 DNA reads TGTGCCAGCAGCCCCCAGACAGGGAACTATGGCTACACCTTC. Residues: CASSPQTGNYGYTF.

This clone came up a few times. The chain couples TRBV18 to TRBJ1-2, with D hard to call. With 6 bases removed from V and 8 bases from J, the gap between germline ends came to 10 bases. CDR1 and CDR2 (germline): KGHSH, LQKENI. The CDR3 totals 11 residues. The CDR3 DNA reads as TGTGCCAGCTCTTCCGGTAGGGGCTACACCTTC. Amino acids: CASSSGRGYTF.

The chain is built from TRBV7-9 and TRBJ2-1; TRBD2 agrees at 11 bases. This CDR3 contains 16 residues. The V segment lost 5 bases and the J segment 10 bases; nucleotides outside the gene matches: 13. Germline loops: CDR1 SEHNR, CDR2 FQNEAQ (reference sequence). CDR3 coding DNA: TGTGCCAGCAGCCTCCCCCGTAGCGGGGGGGCCGAAGAGCAGTTCTTC. Its translation is CASSLPRSGGAEEQFF.

The chain links TRBV7-2 to TRBJ2-7; 13 bases align to TRBD2. V was pared by 6 bases and J by 4 bases, with 6 bases of the junction left unmatched. Germline-derived CDR1 and CDR2 are SGHTA and FQGNSA. This CDR3 is 15 amino acids long. For the CDR3, the DNA is TGTGCCAGCAGAACGGGACTAGCGGGGTATTACGAGCAGTACTTC. It encodes CASRTGLAGYYEQYF.